This TCR beta chain was identified during a study of T cell changes during pregnancy in multiple sclerosis (dated by TCRdb to between 2018 and 2021). Some background on the complete study: Changes in the T cell repertoire over the course of pregnancy were examined in this study in women with multiple sclerosis.

From the cysteine through the phenylalanine, the CDR3 covers 14 amino acids. The only DNA kept is the CDR3, 42 bases in frame from the first base. Per the germline V gene, SGHTA is the CDR1 and FQGNSA is the CDR2. At the junction V is shortened by 2 bases and J by 0 bases, with 6 bases in between. Receptors were amplified or captured by the immunoSEQ multiplex PCR assay. TCRdb obtained this table from immuneACCESS and retained in-frame rearrangements with V and J assigned. These tables miss some clones; where compared with another copy, unresolved V genes account for less than half of the shortfall, and the remainder is unexplained. The sample data list 70,000 or so clones, and about nine tenths of these were observed just once. The ten biggest clones cover 0.7% of the sample. As for this clone: Its antigen is unknown. No base quality information exists; no much larger clone differs at one position.

Sequencing used peripheral blood, obtained in the third trimester of pregnancy. The rearranged chain carries TRBV7-2 and TRBJ2-3; the D gene cannot be resolved reliably. The receptor's source is a female donor in good health, enrolled as a control in a pregnancy study. The nucleotide sequence reads TGTGCCAGCAGCTTAACGACTAGCACAGATACGCAGTATTTT. Translated, it reads CASSLTTSTDTQYF.